A selection of T cell receptor beta chains follows, all from one sample in a study of T cell responses to AZD1222 COVID-19 vaccine. TCRdb's copy holds only in-frame clones and misses some; the assay was immunoSEQ multiplex PCR. The table shows more than 85,000 clones, with 85% to 90% occurring only once. The source was peripheral blood, collected on day 0 of AZD1222 vaccination. The source of these receptors is an adult in good health. Both conserved end residues are part of each CDR3. Fields, in order: D gene, clone size, J gene, V gene, CDR3 DNA, CDR3 protein. The D gene is left open where the match is weak. Clone size is shown for a subset of rows, as once, few, many or a class of expanded clone.

TRBD2 | . | TRBJ2-1 | TRBV7-2 | TGTGCCAGCAGCGCCTACCGAGCGGGAAGGAATGAGCAGTTCTTC | CASSAYRAGRNEQFF
. | . | TRBJ1-2 | TRBV6-1 | TGTGCCAGCAGTGAGGGGGTCTATGGCTACACCTTC | CASSEGVYGYTF
. | . | TRBJ2-3 | TRBV5-4 | TGTGCCAGCAGCTTCGGAGGGGCAGATACGCAGTATTTT | CASSFGGADTQYF
. | . | TRBJ1-2 | TRBV5-1 | TGCGCCAGTTCAGACTTCGGGTTGGATGGCTACACCTTC | CASSDFGLDGYTF
. | . | TRBJ1-4 | TRBV15 | TGTGCCACCAGCAGAGATATCACTAATGAAAAACTGTTTTTT | CATSRDITNEKLFF
. | . | TRBJ1-3 | TRBV6-6 | TGTGCCAGCAGAAACACAGGCAGGCAATCTGGAAACACCATATATTTT | CASRNTGRQSGNTIYF
TRBD1 | . | TRBJ1-2 | TRBV12-3/TRBV12-4 | TGTGCCAGCAGTACTCGGGACAGGGAGAGCTACACCTTC | CASSTRDRESYTF
. | . | TRBJ1-4 | TRBV27 | TGTGCCAGCAGTTTCGGGGCGGGGAGGGCTAATGAAAAACTGTTTTTT | CASSFGAGRANEKLFF
. | . | TRBJ1-6 | TRBV6-5 | TGTGCCCTCGGGAGGCGCAGCTTTAATTCACCCCTCCACTTT | CALGRRSFNSPLHF
. | . | TRBJ1-1 | TRBV18 | TGTGCCAGCTCACCCCCATATACAGGGACTAATGAAGCTTTCTTT | CASSPPYTGTNEAFF
. | . | TRBJ2-7 | TRBV3-1/TRBV3-2 | TGTGCCAGCAGCCAGGGGCGGGGACGGGAGCAGTACTTC | CASSQGRGREQYF
. | . | TRBJ2-7 | TRBV4-1 | TGCGCCAGCAGCCAAGAGTGGAGTAGCGGTGAGCAGTACTTC | CASSQEWSSGEQYF
. | . | TRBJ1-1 | TRBV19 | TGTGCCAGTAGTATATTTTTGTCGGGGAACACTGAAGCTTTCTTT | CASSIFLSGNTEAFF
TRBD1 | . | TRBJ1-1 | TRBV9 | TGTGCCAGCAGCGTAGGAAGGGACAGGCTCTTGTACACTGAAGCTTTCTTT | CASSVGRDRLLYTEAFF
. | . | TRBJ1-4 | TRBV18 | TGTGCCAGCTCACCACGGGGGGAGCTTGGTGAAAAACTGTTTTTT | CASSPRGELGEKLFF
TRBD2 | . | TRBJ2-5 | TRBV27 | TGTGCCAGCAGTCCCGCAGCGGGGGAGACCCAGTACTTC | CASSPAAGETQYF
. | . | TRBJ2-6 | TRBV10-3 | TGTGCCATCCGAGGGACCGGGGCCAACGTCCTGACTTTC | CAIRGTGANVLTF
. | . | TRBJ2-2 | TRBV11-2 | TGTGCCAGCAGCTTAGATCGTAGGGGAGTAAGCACCGGGGAGCTGTTTTTT | CASSLDRRGVSTGELFF
. | . | TRBJ1-1 | TRBV7-9 | TGTGCCAGCAGCCCAGGGAGGACGAACACTGAAGCTTTCTTT | CASSPGRTNTEAFF
. | . | TRBJ2-6 | TRBV9 | TGTGCCAGCAGCGTAGGCTCCAACGCTGGGGCCAACGTCCTGACTTTC | CASSVGSNAGANVLTF
. | . | TRBJ2-7 | TRBV19 | TGTGCCAGTAGGGATAGGTCTCAGCACGGGGACGAGCAGTACTTC | CASRDRSQHGDEQYF
. | . | TRBJ1-5 | TRBV20-1 | TGCAGTGCTAGTCGGGGGAATCAGCCCCAGCATTTT | CSASRGNQPQHF
. | once | TRBJ2-5 | TRBV7-9 | TGTGCCAGCAGCTTAAAAGGAGCCCAAGAGACCCAGTACTTC | CASSLKGAQETQYF
. | few | TRBJ1-1 | TRBV11-2 | TGTGCCAGCAGCTCCCAGTTGTGGGAAAGGACTGAAGCTTTCTTT | CASSSQLWERTEAFF
. | . | TRBJ2-3 | TRBV28 | TGTGCCAGCAGTTTACGGGGTACAGATACGCAGTATTTT | CASSLRGTDTQYF
. | . | TRBJ1-1 | TRBV27 | TGTGCCAGCAGTCGAAATTATGGGCAAGGTGAAGCTTTCTTT | CASSRNYGQGEAFF
TRBD1 | few | TRBJ1-5 | TRBV6-4 | TGTGCCAGCAGTGAGGACAGGGGGAATCAGCCCCAGCATTTT | CASSEDRGNQPQHF
TRBD1 | once | TRBJ2-2 | TRBV5-1 | TGCGCCAGCAGCAACACAGGGGGCGCGGACACCGGGGAGCTGTTTTTT | CASSNTGGADTGELFF
TRBD1 | few | TRBJ1-4 | TRBV5-1 | TGCGCCAGCAGCTTAACAGGGGCCGAAGGGGAAAAACTGTTTTTT | CASSLTGAEGEKLFF
. | . | TRBJ1-1 | TRBV5-4 | TGTGCCAGCAGCTTGGAGGCTCGGAGAACTGAAGCTTTCTTT | CASSLEARRTEAFF
. | . | TRBJ1-1 | TRBV21-1 | TGTGCCAGCAACACGGTGGGACGGCTAGCTTTCTTT | CASNTVGRLAFF
TRBD1 | . | TRBJ1-6 | TRBV27 | TGTGCCAGCAGGGGGACAGCGGGTAATTCACCCCTCCACTTT | CASRGTAGNSPLHF
TRBD1 | . | TRBJ1-6 | TRBV6-1 | TGTGCCAGCAGTGAACGGTACGGGCAGGGGGTCAGTTCACCCCTCCACTTT | CASSERYGQGVSSPLHF
. | . | TRBJ2-1 | TRBV7-2 | TGTGCCAGCAGCTTTGGAAAGGGACTGCGGAATGAGCAGTTCTTC | CASSFGKGLRNEQFF
. | . | TRBJ2-1 | TRBV5-6 | TGTGCCAGCAGCTTTGGGCCGGTCAGCTCCTACAATGAGCAGTTCTTC | CASSFGPVSSYNEQFF
TRBD1 | once | TRBJ1-5 | TRBV6-5 | TGTGCCAGCCACGGACAGGGGGGTCAGCCCCAGCATTTT | CASHGQGGQPQHF
. | . | TRBJ1-2 | TRBV5-1 | TGCGCCAGCAGCTTCGGGGGTGGCTACACCTTC | CASSFGGGYTF
. | . | TRBJ1-2 | TRBV5-1 | TGCGCCAGCAGCTTGGACGCAGGGAGCCCCCTAGGCTACACCTTC | CASSLDAGSPLGYTF
. | . | TRBJ1-1 | TRBV2 | TGTGCCAGCAGTGAAGCTTTCGGGGCGGCTGAAGCTTTCTTT | CASSEAFGAAEAFF
. | medium-sized | TRBJ2-4 | TRBV24-1 | TGTGCCACCAGTGATTTATCAGAAAGAAACATTCAGTACTTC | CATSDLSERNIQYF
. | . | TRBJ2-3 | TRBV9 | TGTGCCAGCAGGGGGAATGAAGATACGCAGTATTTT | CASRGNEDTQYF
TRBD1 | . | TRBJ2-5 | TRBV5-1 | TGCGCCAGCAGCTTGAGAGGGGGCGTGGAGGAGACCCAGTACTTC | CASSLRGGVEETQYF
. | . | TRBJ2-7 | TRBV6-1 | TGTGCCAGCAGTGAAGCGGTCGGCAGCCCCTACGAGCAGTACTTC | CASSEAVGSPYEQYF
TRBD1 | . | TRBJ2-5 | TRBV5-1 | TGCGCCAGCAGCTTAAGGACAGGGGGCATGAAGACCCAGTACTTC | CASSLRTGGMKTQYF
TRBD1 | few | TRBJ1-1 | TRBV9 | TGTGCCAGCAGCGGGGGACAGGGGTTAGTTGACACTGAAGCTTTCTTT | CASSGGQGLVDTEAFF